The 5 T cell receptor beta chains below come from one sample, sequenced in a study of long-term antiretroviral therapy in people with HIV. A v3.0 immunoSEQ assay was performed at survey level. Only in-frame clones appear in the TCRdb table, and some are missing; sequencing was by immunoSEQ multiplex PCR. The sample lists around 8,800 clones, over 65% occurring once. The sequenced sample was unsorted PBMCs, obtained 0.4 years before starting antiretroviral therapy. The source is a man in his thirties or forties with HIV.

The chain is built from TRBV6-6 and TRBJ2-7, with 8 bases that match TRBD1. The CDR3 runs to 15 residues. Per the germline V gene, CDR1 is MNHNY and CDR2 is SVGAGI (reference sequence). V trimming: 6 bases; J trimming: 2 bases; junction bases outside the gene matches: 9. CDR3 bases: TGTGCCAGCAGAACCACCGGGACAGGCCCCTACGAGCAGTACTTC. Translation gives CASRTTGTGPYEQYF.

V and J are TRBV5-6 and TRBJ2-5; perhaps TRBD1 as D (6 bases). The CDR3 sequence is 14 residues long. Germline V CDR1 and CDR2: SGHDT, YYEEEE. Trimming took 2 bases from V and 7 from J, leaving 15 bases between them. This CDR3 is CASSLDRSGWTQYF. Written as DNA, the CDR3 is TGTGCCAGCAGCTTAGACAGGTCGGGGTGGACCCAGTACTTC.

This chain uses TRBV6-5 with TRBJ1-5, with 9 bases matching TRBD1. V lost 7 bases and J lost 5; bases outside the gene matches: 3. The CDR3 covers 13 residues. From germline, CDR1 is MNHEY and CDR2 SVGAGI. The CDR3 region has the DNA TGTGCCAGCAAGGGACAGGGAGATCAGCCCCAGCATTTT. The encoded protein is CASKGQGDQPQHF.

V usage is TRBV7-9 and J usage is TRBJ2-1, with D uncertain. Germline CDR1 is SEHNR and CDR2 is FQNEAQ (reference sequence). CDR3 length: 15 amino acids. The V end lost 0 bases, the J end lost 7 bases, and 13 bases lay between the germline ends. The CDR3 is CASSLAMLARNEQFF. The DNA for the CDR3 is TGTGCCAGCAGCTTAGCGATGTTGGCTAGAAATGAGCAGTTCTTC.

The chain has TRBV18 and TRBJ1-5, with D perhaps TRBD1 (5 bases). V was trimmed by 6 bases and J by 4 bases, leaving 13 bases between them. The length of the CDR3 is 14 residues. CDR1 and CDR2 (germline): KGHSH, LQKENI. CDR3 DNA: TGTGCCAGCTCCCGGGGTGGGGGTAATCAGCCCCAGCATTTT. Encoded protein: CASSRGGGNQPQHF.